This record covers a single T cell receptor (beta chain). As yet, its antigen is unknown. The record originates from a study of T cell repertoires in cytomegalovirus infection. As for the study in general: Public TCR beta signatures provided an indication of both CMV infection and a matching HLA type.

One entry per CDR3 protein, called by TCRdb with MiXCR from the reads. The data show a few hundred thousand distinct CDR3 sequences, with about 20% seen just once and roughly 19% held by the top ten. The CDR3 loop spans 16 amino acids. The germline gives CDR1 SGHTA, CDR2 FQGNSA. Trimming shortened V by 2 bases and J by 0 bases, and 13 bases separated the two germline ends. The TCR sequence derives from a human donor in good health (CMV status not recorded). Some clones in this sample may be carry-over from other donors' samples. The specimen comprised cultured PBMCs, sampled from culture after CMV antigen stimulation. The rearrangement joins TRBV7-2 to TRBJ1-1, with D hard to call. The chain's CDR3 is CASSLNGRGLNTEAFF. CDR3 coding DNA: TGTGCCAGCAGCTTAAACGGACGGGGATTGAACACTGAAGCTTTCTTT.